This T cell receptor beta chain emerged from a study of blood T cell repertoires in COVID-19. Clones were read by immunoSEQ multiplex PCR, and TCRdb kept only the in-frame ones, dropping some. The repertoire consists of about 190,000 clones, with roughly 84% occurring once and the leading ten covering 10%. After removal of 3 bases from V and 1 base from J, the junction contained 1 base not matched to a gene. CDR3 length: 14 amino acids. The germline gives CDR1 SGHAT, CDR2 FQNNGV. The sequence was collected from a woman older than 75 with active or convalescent COVID-19. Sequencing used peripheral blood. The V call is TRBV11-2, the J call TRBJ2-3, with 7 bases identical to TRBD1. The CDR3 spells CASSFGQGTDTQYF. The CDR3 DNA reads TGTGCCAGCAGCTTTGGACAGGGCACAGATACGCAGTATTTT.